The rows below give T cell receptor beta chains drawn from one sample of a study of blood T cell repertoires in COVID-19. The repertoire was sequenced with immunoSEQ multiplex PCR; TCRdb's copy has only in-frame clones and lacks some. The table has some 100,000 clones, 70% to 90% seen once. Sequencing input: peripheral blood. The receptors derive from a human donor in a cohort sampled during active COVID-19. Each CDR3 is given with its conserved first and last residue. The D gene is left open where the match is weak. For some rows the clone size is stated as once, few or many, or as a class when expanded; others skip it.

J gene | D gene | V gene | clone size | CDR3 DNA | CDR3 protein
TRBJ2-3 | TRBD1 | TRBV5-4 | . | TGTGCCAGCAGCTTGGTCCCTCCGGGACAGGGATCAGATACGCAGTATTTT | CASSLVPPGQGSDTQYF
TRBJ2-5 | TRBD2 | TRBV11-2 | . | TGTGCCAGCAGCTTAGGTGTCGGGAGGGCCGAAGAGACCCAGTACTTC | CASSLGVGRAEETQYF
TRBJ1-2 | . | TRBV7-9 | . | TGTGCCAGCAGCTTAGTCGTCGGGAATTTCTATGGCTACACCTTC | CASSLVVGNFYGYTF
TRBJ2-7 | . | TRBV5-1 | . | TGCGCCAGCAGCTTGAGAACAGGGTCTTCCAACGAGCAGTACTTC | CASSLRTGSSNEQYF
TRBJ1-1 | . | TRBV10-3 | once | TGTGCCATCAGTGAGTCGTTTACAGGTGCGGCGCGCACTGAAGCTTTCTTT | CAISESFTGAARTEAFF
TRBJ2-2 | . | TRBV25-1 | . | TGTGCCAGCACAGGGGACACCGGGGAGCTGTTTTTT | CASTGDTGELFF
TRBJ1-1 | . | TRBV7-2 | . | TGTGCCAGCAGCTCGGACAGAAACACTGAAGCTTTCTTT | CASSSDRNTEAFF
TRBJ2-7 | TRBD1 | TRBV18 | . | TGTGCCAGCTCACCGGGACAGGGAACCGAGCAGTACTTC | CASSPGQGTEQYF
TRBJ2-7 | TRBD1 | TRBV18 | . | TGTGCCAGCTCACCGTCCGGGACAGGTCTCAGCGAGCAGTACTTC | CASSPSGTGLSEQYF
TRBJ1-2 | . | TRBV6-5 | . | TGTGCCAGCAGGCCGGGGGCTAACTATGGCTACACCTTC | CASRPGANYGYTF
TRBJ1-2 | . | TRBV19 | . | TGTGCCAGCCACAAGGGAGGGACGCCTGGCTACACCTTC | CASHKGGTPGYTF
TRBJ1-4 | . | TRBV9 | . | TGTGCCAGCAGCGTAGATCCCCGTGGGCTCCGTGAAAAACTGTTTTTT | CASSVDPRGLREKLFF
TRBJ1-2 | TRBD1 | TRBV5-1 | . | TGCGCCAGCAGCTTCGGACAGGGGAACTATGGCTACACCTTC | CASSFGQGNYGYTF
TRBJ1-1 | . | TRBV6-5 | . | TGTGCCAGCGGGGGGGGTGAAGCTTTCTTT | CASGGGEAFF
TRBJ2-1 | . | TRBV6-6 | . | TGTGCCAGCAGTTACTCTGAGGGCAGGGGCTACAATGAGCAGTTCTTC | CASSYSEGRGYNEQFF
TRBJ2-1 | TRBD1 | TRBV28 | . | TGTGCCAGCAGTGGTAGGGACAGGGAGTACAATGAGCAGTTCTTC | CASSGRDREYNEQFF
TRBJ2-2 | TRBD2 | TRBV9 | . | TGTGCCAGCAGCGTAGTAGCGGGGGGCGCGAACACCGGGGAGCTGTTTTTT | CASSVVAGGANTGELFF
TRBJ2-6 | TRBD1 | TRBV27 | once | TGTGCCAGCAGTCCGACAGGGACTGGGGCCAACGTCCTGACTTTC | CASSPTGTGANVLTF
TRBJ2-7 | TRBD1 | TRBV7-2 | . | TGTGCCAGCAGCATCCCGGGACAGGGCTATGGCGAGCAGTACTTC | CASSIPGQGYGEQYF
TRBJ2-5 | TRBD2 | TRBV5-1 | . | TGCGCCAGCAGCTCCTCGACTAGCGGGAAGACCCAGTACTTC | CASSSSTSGKTQYF
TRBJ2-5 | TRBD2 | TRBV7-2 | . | TGTGCCAGCAGACACCCCTTGTCCGCGGGGGTGCAAGAGACCCAGTACTTC | CASRHPLSAGVQETQYF
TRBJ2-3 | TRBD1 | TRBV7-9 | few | TGTGCCAGCAGCTTACGTTCGGGACAGGGAGTTTCTAGCACAGATACGCAGTATTTT | CASSLRSGQGVSSTDTQYF
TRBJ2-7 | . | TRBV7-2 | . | TGTGCCAGCAGCTTAGACCGGGGCTCCTACGAGCAGTACTTC | CASSLDRGSYEQYF
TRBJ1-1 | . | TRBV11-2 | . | TGTGCCAGCAGCTTAACCGGTCGGGCTTTCTTT | CASSLTGRAFF
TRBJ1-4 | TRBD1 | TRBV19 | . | TGTGCCAGTAGTCCCCGACAGGGACGGGCAACTAATGAAAAACTGTTTTTT | CASSPRQGRATNEKLFF
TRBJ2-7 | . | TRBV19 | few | TGTGCCAGTAGTCTTGCAGACTTTATAATCTACGAGCAGTACTTC | CASSLADFIIYEQYF
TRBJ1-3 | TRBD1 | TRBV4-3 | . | TGCGCCAGCAGCTTAGGGACAGGGGCTGGAAACACCATATATTTT | CASSLGTGAGNTIYF
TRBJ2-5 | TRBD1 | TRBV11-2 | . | TGTGCCAGCAGCCGGACAGGGGGGGAGACCCAGTACTTC | CASSRTGGETQYF
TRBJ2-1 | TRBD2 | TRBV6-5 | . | TGTGCCAGCAGTTACTCCGGGACTAGCGGGACCAATGAGCAGTTCTTC | CASSYSGTSGTNEQFF
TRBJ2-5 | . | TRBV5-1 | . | TGCGCCAGCAGCCCTAGCACAGGGATGGAGACCCAGTACTTC | CASSPSTGMETQYF
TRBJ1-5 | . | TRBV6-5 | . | TGTGCCAGCAGACTCGGGTCAAACAATCAGCCCCAGCATTTT | CASRLGSNNQPQHF
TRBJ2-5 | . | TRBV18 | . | TGTGCCAGCTCACCACCGGGAGGCGGGGAGACCCAGTACTTC | CASSPPGGGETQYF
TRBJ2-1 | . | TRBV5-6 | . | TGTGCCAGCAGCTTGGTGGCGTCGGGTGAGCAGTTCTTC | CASSLVASGEQFF
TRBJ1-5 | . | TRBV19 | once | TGTGCCAGTAGCCCACGAGGAGGGCAGCCCCAGCATTTT | CASSPRGGQPQHF
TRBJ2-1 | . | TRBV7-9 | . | TGTGCCAGCAGCTTGCCAGGGGCCTACAATGAGCAGTTCTTC | CASSLPGAYNEQFF
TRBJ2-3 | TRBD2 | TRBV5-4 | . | TGTGCCAGCAGCTTGGGACTAGCGTCAGATACGCAGTATTTT | CASSLGLASDTQYF
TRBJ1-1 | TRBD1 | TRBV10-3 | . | TGTGCCATCAGCCGGGACAGGGAGACGAACACTGAAGCTTTCTTT | CAISRDRETNTEAFF
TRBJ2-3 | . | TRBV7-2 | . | TGTGCCAGCAGCGGCACGACTGTGGAAGATACGCAGTATTTT | CASSGTTVEDTQYF
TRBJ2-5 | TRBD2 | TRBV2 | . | TGTGCCGCCGCTACGGGGGGGATCGAAGAGACCCAGTACTTC | CAAATGGIEETQYF
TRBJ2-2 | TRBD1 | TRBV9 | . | TGTGCCAGCAGCATCCAGGGGGCTATGTCCGGGGAGCTGTTTTTT | CASSIQGAMSGELFF
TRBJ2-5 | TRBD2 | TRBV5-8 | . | TGTGCCAGCAGCACGCCGTACGGACTAGCGGGAGGAGGGGAGACCCAGTACTTC | CASSTPYGLAGGGETQYF
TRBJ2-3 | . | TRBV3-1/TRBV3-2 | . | TGTGCCAGCAGCCAAGGGAACTATCTTGGAGATACGCAGTATTTT | CASSQGNYLGDTQYF
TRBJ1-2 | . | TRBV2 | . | TGTGCCAGCAGTGCAATCGAAATGGCGGCTGCTGGCTACACCTTC | CASSAIEMAAAGYTF
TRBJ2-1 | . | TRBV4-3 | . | TGCGCCAGCAGCCAAGCACAGGGCTCCTACAATGAGCAGTTCTTC | CASSQAQGSYNEQFF
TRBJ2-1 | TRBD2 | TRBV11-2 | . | TGTGCCAGCAGTAAGCGACTAGCGGGAAGCTCCTACAATGAGCAGTTCTTC | CASSKRLAGSSYNEQFF
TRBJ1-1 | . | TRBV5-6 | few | TGTGCCAGCAGGGCAGGGTTTTTAGACACTGAAGCTTTCTTT | CASRAGFLDTEAFF
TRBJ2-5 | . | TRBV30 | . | TGTGCTTTGGAGGTGGAGACCCAGTACTTC | CALEVETQYF
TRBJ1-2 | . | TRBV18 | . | TGTGCCAGCTCCGCGACTTCCTCGGGTGGCTACACCTTC | CASSATSSGGYTF
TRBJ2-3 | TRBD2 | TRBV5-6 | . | TGTGCCAGCAGCTCTGGAGTCCTAGCGGGGGGCGGAACAGATACGCAGTATTTT | CASSSGVLAGGGTDTQYF
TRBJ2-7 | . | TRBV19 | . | TGTGCCAGTAGGGGCATCCCAACCTACGAGCAGTACTTC | CASRGIPTYEQYF
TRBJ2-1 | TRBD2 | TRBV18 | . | TGTGCCAGCTCAAAGACTAGCGGGAGGAATGAGCAGTTCTTC | CASSKTSGRNEQFF
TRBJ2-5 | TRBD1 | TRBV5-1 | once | TGCGCCAGCAGGGGACCGCCAGGGGGTGCGGAGACCCAGTACTTC | CASRGPPGGAETQYF
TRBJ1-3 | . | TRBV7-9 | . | TGTGCCAGCAGCCCGACGGGAGAAAACACCATATATTTT | CASSPTGENTIYF
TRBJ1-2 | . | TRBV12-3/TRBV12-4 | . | TGTGCCAGCAGTCCCTCCCTCTATGGCTACACCTTC | CASSPSLYGYTF
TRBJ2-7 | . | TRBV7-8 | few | TGTGCCAGCAGTAACGAAGGGGGAGAGCAGTACTTC | CASSNEGGEQYF
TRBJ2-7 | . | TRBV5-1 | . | TGCGCCAGCAGCACGGCCTTGACTATCTACGAGCAGTACTTC | CASSTALTIYEQYF
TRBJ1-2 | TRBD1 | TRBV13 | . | TGTGCCAGCAGCCTGCCCGGGACAGGGTCCTATGGCTACACCTTC | CASSLPGTGSYGYTF
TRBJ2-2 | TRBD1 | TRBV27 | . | TGTGCCAGCAGCGCCAGATCCAGGGGGCATACCGGGGAGCTGTTTTTT | CASSARSRGHTGELFF